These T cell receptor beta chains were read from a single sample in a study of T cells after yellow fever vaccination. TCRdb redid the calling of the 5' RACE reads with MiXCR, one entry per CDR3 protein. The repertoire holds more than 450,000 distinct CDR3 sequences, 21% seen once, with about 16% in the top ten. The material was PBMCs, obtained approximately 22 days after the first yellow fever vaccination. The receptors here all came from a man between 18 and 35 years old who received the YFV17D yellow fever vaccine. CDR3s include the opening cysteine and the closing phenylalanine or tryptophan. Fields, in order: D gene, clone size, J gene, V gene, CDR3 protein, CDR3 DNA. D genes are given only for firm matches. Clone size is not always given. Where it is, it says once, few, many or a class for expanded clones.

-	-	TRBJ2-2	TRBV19	CASSTHDRNTGELFF	TGTGCCAGTAGTACCCATGACAGAAACACCGGGGAGCTGTTTTTT
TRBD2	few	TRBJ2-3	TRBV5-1	CASSYGLAGGQYF	TGCGCCAGCAGCTATGGACTAGCGGGGGGCCAGTATTTT
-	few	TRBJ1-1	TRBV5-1	CASSLPLRGNTEAFF	TGCGCCAGCAGCTTACCACTCAGGGGCAACACTGAAGCTTTCTTT
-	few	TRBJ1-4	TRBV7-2	CASSPTQTAEKLFF	TGTGCCAGCAGCCCGACGCAAACAGCAGAAAAACTGTTTTTT
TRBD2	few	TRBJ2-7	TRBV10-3	CAISESRLAGTYEQYF	TGTGCCATCAGTGAGTCGCGGCTAGCGGGGACCTACGAGCAGTACTTC
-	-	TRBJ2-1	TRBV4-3	CASSHAGLKGNEQFF	TGCGCCAGCAGCCACGCAGGGTTAAAGGGCAATGAGCAGTTCTTC
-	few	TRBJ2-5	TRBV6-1	CASSVWRSQETQYF	TGTGCCAGCAGCGTCTGGCGTAGCCAAGAGACCCAGTACTTC
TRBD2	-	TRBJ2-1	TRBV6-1	CASTPLAGGGGEQFF	TGTGCTAGCACCCCCCTAGCGGGGGGAGGCGGTGAGCAGTTCTTC
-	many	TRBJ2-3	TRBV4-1	CASSQEGGTDTQYF	TGTGCCAGCAGCCAAGAAGGGGGCACAGATACGCAGTATTTT
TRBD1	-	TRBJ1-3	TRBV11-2	CASSANRGGNTIYF	TGTGCCAGCAGCGCCAACAGGGGCGGAAACACCATATATTTT
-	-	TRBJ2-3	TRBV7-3	CASSFRGARTDTQYF	TGTGCCAGCAGCTTTAGGGGGGCCCGCACAGATACGCAGTATTTT
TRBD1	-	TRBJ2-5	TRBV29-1	CSVRQGVGETQYF	TGCAGCGTCAGACAGGGGGTAGGGGAGACCCAGTACTTC
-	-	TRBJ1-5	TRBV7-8	CASSLVKDQPQHF	TGTGCCAGCAGCTTAGTTAAAGACCAGCCCCAGCATTTT
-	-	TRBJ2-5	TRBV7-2	CASSLGWEETQYF	TGTGCCAGCAGCTTAGGGTGGGAAGAGACCCAGTACTTC
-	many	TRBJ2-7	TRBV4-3	CASSHARTYEQYF	TGCGCCAGCAGCCATGCCAGGACCTACGAGCAGTACTTC
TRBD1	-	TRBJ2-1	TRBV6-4	CASSDFRGRNYNEQFF	TGTGCCAGCAGTGACTTCAGGGGGCGAAACTACAATGAGCAGTTCTTC
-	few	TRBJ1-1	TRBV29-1	CSVYQGSTEAFF	TGCAGCGTGTATCAGGGAAGCACTGAAGCTTTCTTT
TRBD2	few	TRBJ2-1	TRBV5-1	CASSTRSGDNLYNEQFF	TGCGCCAGCAGCACCCGTAGCGGGGACAACCTCTACAATGAGCAGTTCTTC
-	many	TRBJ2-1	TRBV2	CASRSGASYNEQFF	TGTGCCAGCAGGTCGGGGGCCTCCTACAATGAGCAGTTCTTC
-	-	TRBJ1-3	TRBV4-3	CASSQDRGRNTIYF	TGCGCCAGCAGCCAAGACAGGGGTAGAAACACCATATATTTT
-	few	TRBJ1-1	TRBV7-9	CASSLGAGTEAFF	TGTGCCAGCAGCTTGGGGGCGGGTACTGAAGCTTTCTTT
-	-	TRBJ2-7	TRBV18	CASSPPSSYEQYF	TGTGCCAGCTCACCACCCTCCTCCTACGAGCAGTACTTC
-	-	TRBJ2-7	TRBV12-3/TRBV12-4	CASSLRGSHSYEQYF	TGTGCCAGCAGTTTACGGGGTTCCCACTCCTACGAGCAGTACTTC
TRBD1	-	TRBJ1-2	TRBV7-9	CASSSPGQVQDGYTF	TGTGCCAGCAGTTCCCCGGGACAGGTCCAGGATGGCTACACCTTC
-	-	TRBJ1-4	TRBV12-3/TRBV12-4	CASSFWEAYNEKLFF	TGTGCCAGCAGTTTTTGGGAAGCCTATAATGAAAAACTGTTTTTT
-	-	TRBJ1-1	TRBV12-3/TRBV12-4	CASRAGTEVEAFF	TGTGCCAGCAGGGCGGGGACGGAAGTTGAAGCTTTCTTT
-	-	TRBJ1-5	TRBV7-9	CASSLEGRSYSNQPQHF	TGTGCCAGCAGCTTAGAAGGTCGGAGCTATAGCAATCAGCCCCAGCATTTT
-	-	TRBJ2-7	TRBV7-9	CASSEKDSGGYEQYF	TGTGCCAGCAGCGAGAAGGACAGTGGAGGCTACGAGCAGTACTTC
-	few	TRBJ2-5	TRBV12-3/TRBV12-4	CASRFQGGETQYF	TGTGCCAGCAGGTTCCAGGGCGGGGAGACCCAGTACTTC
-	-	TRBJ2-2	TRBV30	CAWSLGAGELFF	TGTGCCTGGAGTCTTGGGGCCGGGGAGCTGTTTTTT
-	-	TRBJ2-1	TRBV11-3	CASSRSGWGAANEQFF	TGTGCCAGCAGCAGGAGCGGTTGGGGGGCCGCGAATGAGCAGTTCTTC
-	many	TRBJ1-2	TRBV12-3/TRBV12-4	CASSLNRQGYTF	TGTGCCAGCAGTTTGAACCGTCAAGGCTACACCTTC
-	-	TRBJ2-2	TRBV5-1	CASSPQGHTGELFF	TGCGCCAGCAGCCCTCAGGGGCACACCGGGGAGCTGTTTTTT
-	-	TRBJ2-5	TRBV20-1	CSAVMGVGDQETQYF	TGCAGTGCTGTGATGGGGGTTGGTGATCAAGAGACCCAGTACTTC
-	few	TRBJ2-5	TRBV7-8	CASSLGTAEMITQETQYF	TGTGCCAGCAGCTTAGGCACGGCAGAAATGATAACTCAAGAGACCCAGTACTTC
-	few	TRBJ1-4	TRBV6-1	CASSEQRNEKLFF	TGTGCCAGCAGTGAACAGAGGAACGAAAAACTGTTTTTT
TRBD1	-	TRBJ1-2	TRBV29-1	CSVEGQGKNLYGYTF	TGCAGCGTTGAGGGACAGGGAAAGAACTTATATGGCTACACCTTC
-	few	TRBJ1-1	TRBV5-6	CASSSDSTEAFF	TGTGCCAGCAGCTCAGACTCCACTGAAGCTTTCTTT
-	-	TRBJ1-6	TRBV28	CASLVDAGAGSPLHF	TGTGCCAGCCTCGTTGACGCAGGGGCAGGTTCACCCCTCCACTTT
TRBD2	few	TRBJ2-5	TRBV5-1	CASSLDQLAGMETQYF	TGCGCCAGCAGCTTGGATCAACTAGCGGGGATGGAGACCCAGTACTTC
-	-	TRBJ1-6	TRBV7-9	CASSSGNSPLHF	TGTGCCAGCAGCTCAGGGAATTCACCCCTCCACTTT
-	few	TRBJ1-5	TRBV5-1	CASSLGNAQPQHF	TGCGCCAGCAGCCTGGGTAATGCTCAGCCCCAGCATTTT
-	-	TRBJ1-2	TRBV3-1	CASSQFIGHLGGYGYTF	TGTGCCAGCAGCCAATTTATAGGGCACCTGGGGGGCTATGGCTACACCTTC
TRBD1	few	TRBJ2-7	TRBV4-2	CASSDSRGTVSYEQYF	TGTGCCAGCAGCGACTCTAGGGGGACAGTCTCCTACGAGCAGTACTTC
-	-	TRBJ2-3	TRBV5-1	CASSDPGAVDTQYF	TGCGCCAGCAGCGATCCAGGGGCGGTGGATACGCAGTATTTT
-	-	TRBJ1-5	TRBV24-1	CATSGGLSNQPQHF	TGTGCCACCAGTGGAGGGTTGAGCAATCAGCCCCAGCATTTT
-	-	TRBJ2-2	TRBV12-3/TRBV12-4	CASGPFSGELFF	TGTGCCAGCGGTCCCTTTTCCGGGGAGCTGTTTTTT
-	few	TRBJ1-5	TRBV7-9	CASSLETENQPQHF	TGTGCCAGCAGCTTAGAGACAGAAAATCAGCCCCAGCATTTT
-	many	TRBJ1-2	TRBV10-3	CAISESLWQGGGYTF	TGTGCCATCAGTGAGTCATTGTGGCAGGGCGGTGGCTACACCTTC
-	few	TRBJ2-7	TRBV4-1	CASSQGPGSYEQYF	TGCGCCAGCAGCCAAGGCCCCGGCTCCTACGAGCAGTACTTC